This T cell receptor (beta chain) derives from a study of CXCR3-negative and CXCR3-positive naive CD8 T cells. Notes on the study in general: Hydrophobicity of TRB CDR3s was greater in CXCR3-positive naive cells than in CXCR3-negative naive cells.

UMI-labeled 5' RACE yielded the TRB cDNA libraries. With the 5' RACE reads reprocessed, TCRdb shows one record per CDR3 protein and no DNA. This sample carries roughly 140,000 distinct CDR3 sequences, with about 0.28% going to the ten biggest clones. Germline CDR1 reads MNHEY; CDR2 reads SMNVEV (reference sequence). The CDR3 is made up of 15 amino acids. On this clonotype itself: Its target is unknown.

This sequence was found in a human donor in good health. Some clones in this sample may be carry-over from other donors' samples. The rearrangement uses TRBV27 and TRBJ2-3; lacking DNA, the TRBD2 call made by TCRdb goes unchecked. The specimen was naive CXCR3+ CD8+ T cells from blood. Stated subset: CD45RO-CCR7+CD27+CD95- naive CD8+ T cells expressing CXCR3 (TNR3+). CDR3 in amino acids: CASRRETGIGDTQYF.